The 26 T cell receptor beta chains presented below share a single source sample, sequenced in a study of blood T cell repertoires in COVID-19. Sequencing was performed with immunoSEQ multiplex PCR; in TCRdb, only in-frame clones are kept and a portion is missing. This table holds roughly 140,000 clones, 80% found once. The sequenced material came from peripheral blood. The receptor source for this set is a man between 65 and 79 years old who had recovered from COVID-19.

The chain has TRBV18 and TRBJ1-1; 7 nucleotides align to TRBD1. V lost 6 bases, J lost 6 bases, and 4 bases stayed unmatched. This CDR3 has 12 amino acids. CDR1 is KGHSH, CDR2 LQKENI, per germline. CDR3 in DNA: TGTGCCAGCTCCATAGACAGGGCTGAAGCTTTCTTT. It specifies CASSIDRAEAFF. The complete variable domain, with remaining parts taken from reference TRBV18 and TRBJ1-1, reads NAGVMQNPRHLVRRRGQEARLRCSPMKGHSHVYWYRQLPEEGLKFMVYLQKENIIDESGMPKERFSAEFPKEGPSILRIQQVVRGDSAAYFCASSIDRAEAFFGQGTRLTVV.

The chain links TRBV5-4 to TRBJ1-4; D not certain. This CDR3 spans 16 amino acids. Germline V lookup: CDR1 SGHNT, CDR2 YYREEE (reference sequence). The germline V and J ends were trimmed by 2 bases and 0 bases, with 11 bases remaining between them. Here the CDR3 reads CASSFGAAATNEKLFF. The CDR3 region has the DNA TGTGCCAGCAGCTTTGGAGCGGCGGCAACTAATGAAAAACTGTTTTTT.

The chain combines TRBV18 with TRBJ1-2; D is unresolved. Germline V lookup: CDR1 KGHSH, CDR2 LQKENI. The CDR3 has 15 residues. Trimming cost V 2 bases and J 3 bases, with 13 bases left between them. For the CDR3, the DNA is TGTGCCAGCTCACCAGCGGGGTCCCCCGACTATGGCTACACCTTC. Translating it yields CASSPAGSPDYGYTF.

This clone was seen only once. This sequence joins TRBV24-1 and TRBJ2-5, with TRBD2 matching 10 bases. V lost 3 bases, J lost 2 bases, and 2 bases stayed unmatched. The CDR3 length is 15 residues. CDR1 is KGHDR and CDR2 is SFDVKD in the germline V gene. The CDR3 nucleotides read TGTGCCACCAGTGATCGGACTAGCGGTCAAGAGACCCAGTACTTC. Translated, it gives CATSDRTSGQETQYF.

The chain joins TRBV5-1 to TRBJ2-3, with 12 bases fitting TRBD2. There are 16 residues in the CDR3. The J segment lost 1 base and the V segment lost 4 bases, leaving 4 bases of the junction unmatched. The germline gives CDR1 SGHRS, CDR2 YFSETQ. The CDR3 DNA follows: TGCGCCAGCAGCCCGACTAGCGGGGGCGGCACAGATACGCAGTATTTT. Residues: CASSPTSGGGTDTQYF.

Only a few counts were recorded for this clone. The CDR3 is CAAGQGAGELFF. The CDR3 DNA reads TGTGCCGCGGGGCAGGGGGCAGGGGAGCTGTTTTTT. The V gene is TRBV19, the J gene TRBJ2-2, with 8 bases fitting TRBD1. CDR3 length equals 12 residues. Trimming cost V 11 bases and J 8 bases; bases outside gene matches: 7. Germline CDR1 and CDR2: LNHDA and SQIVND (reference sequence). The variable domain in full, completed from reference TRBV19 and TRBJ2-2, reads DGGITQSPKYLFRKEGQNVTLSCEQNLNHDAMYWYRQDPGQGLRLIYYSQIVNDFQKGDIAEGYSVSREKKESFPLTVTSAQKNPTAFYLCAAGQGAGELFFGEGSRLTVL.

The sample holds one count of this clone. The V and J genes are TRBV5-5 and TRBJ2-6; 7 bases line up with TRBD2. The CDR3 extends over 17 amino acids. CDR1 SGHKS and CDR2 YYEKEE come from the germline V gene (reference sequence). V dropped 0 bases and J dropped 3; count of bases not matched to a gene: 6. The CDR3 protein is CASSLEAGAGGANVLTF. CDR3 coding DNA: TGTGCCAGCAGCTTGGAGGCGGGAGCCGGTGGGGCCAACGTCCTGACTTTC. The entire variable domain, with the rest obtained from reference TRBV5-5 and TRBJ2-6, is as follows: DAGVTQSPTHLIKTRGQQVTLRCSPISGHKSVSWYQQVLGQGPQFIFQYYEKEERGRGNFPDRFSARQFPNYSSELNVNALLLGDSALYLCASSLEAGAGGANVLTFGAGSRLTVL.

This clone turned up a few times. V is TRBV5-1 and J is TRBJ1-1, with 9 bases fitting TRBD1. Germline CDR1 SGHRS, CDR2 YFSETQ. Trimming removed 4 bases from V and 11 bases from J; junction bases left unmatched: 15. The CDR3 is made up of 15 amino acids. This chain's CDR3 is CASSPQSRDRERAFF. CDR3 coding DNA: TGCGCCAGCAGCCCCCAGTCCCGGGACAGGGAACGCGCTTTCTTT.

The count of this clone is one. The chain uses TRBV10-2 and TRBJ2-1; 10 nucleotides line up with TRBD1. This CDR3 has 16 residues. Germline CDR1 reads WSHSY; CDR2 reads SAAADI. The junction had 11 bases not matched to a gene; V was cut back by 5 bases and J by 7 bases. The CDR3 sequence: CASSRQGAFRDNEQFF. As DNA, the CDR3 is TGCGCCAGCAGTAGACAGGGGGCCTTTCGGGATAATGAGCAGTTCTTC.

J is TRBJ2-4 and V is TRBV24-1; tentatively, D is TRBD2 (7 bases). The germline V gene encodes CDR1 KGHDR and CDR2 SFDVKD. With 8 bases removed from V and 5 bases from J, the gap between germline ends came to 24 bases. This CDR3 is 17 amino acids long. For the CDR3, the DNA is TGTGCCACCACTCATCAAAGGGGGGGCCTCGAGGAAAACATTCAGTACTTC. It is translated as CATTHQRGGLEENIQYF.

The chain carries TRBV19 and TRBJ2-3; 9 bases agree with TRBD1. Germline CDR1 and CDR2: LNHDA and SQIVND (reference sequence). V was pared by 6 bases and J by 4 bases, with 5 bases of the junction left unmatched. CDR3 length: 14 residues. The CDR3 region has the DNA TGTGCCAGTAGCGACAGGGGGTTCGCAGATACGCAGTATTTT. This translates into CASSDRGFADTQYF.

J is TRBJ2-3 and V is TRBV5-6, with 8 bases aligning to TRBD1. After removal of 3 bases from V and 4 bases from J, the junction contained 7 bases not matched to a gene. In germline, CDR1 is SGHDT, CDR2 YYEEEE. The CDR3 runs 15 residues. CDR3 sequence (DNA): TGTGCCAGCAGCTGGGGAACAGGGGGAGCAGATACGCAGTATTTT. Its protein is CASSWGTGGADTQYF.

The gene calls are TRBV4-1 and TRBJ2-5; possibly TRBD2 for D (5 bases). This CDR3 comprises 13 residues. Trimming removed 10 bases from V and 3 bases from J, with 15 bases in between. Germline CDR1 is MGHRA and CDR2 is YSYEKL. CDR3 amino acids: CATAPDGEETQYF. In nucleotides, the CDR3 is TGCGCCACCGCCCCCGACGGGGAAGAGACCCAGTACTTC.

The V call is TRBV11-2, the J call TRBJ2-2; D possibly corresponds to TRBD1 (6 bases). V lost 5 bases, J lost 7 bases, and 14 bases lay in between. Germline loops: CDR1 SGHAT, CDR2 FQNNGV. The CDR3 runs to 14 residues. The DNA of the CDR3 is TGTGCCAGCAGCCCAATGACAGGTGTCGGGGAGCTGTTTTTT. As protein: CASSPMTGVGELFF.

The chain couples TRBV6-5 to TRBJ1-6; D perhaps matches TRBD1 (5 bases). Per germline, CDR1 MNHEY and CDR2 SVGAGI. This CDR3 has 15 amino acids. V was shortened by 6 bases and J by 7 bases, with 16 bases between the two germline ends. CDR3 protein: CASSPPGGGNSPLHF. The CDR3 region has the DNA TGTGCCAGCAGCCCCCCCGGTGGGGGGAATTCACCCCTCCACTTT.

The chain recombines TRBV15 with TRBJ2-3; D unclear. This CDR3 has 15 amino acids. With 0 bases removed from V and 2 bases from J, the gap between germline ends came to 9 bases. Germline CDR1 reads LNHNV; CDR2 reads YYDKDF (reference sequence). The CDR3 DNA reads as TGTGCCACCAGCAGAGAAACTTTTTTCACAGATACGCAGTATTTT. It encodes CATSRETFFTDTQYF.

The CDR3 region is CASSKATGSLLMTKNIQYF. CDR3 nucleotides: TGTGCCAGCAGCAAAGCCACAGGGTCTCTCCTTATGACCAAAAACATTCAGTACTTC. The rearrangement joins TRBV21-1 to TRBJ2-4; the DNA was not used to check the table's D call, TRBD1. TRBV21-1 corresponds to a pseudogene. This CDR3 spans 19 amino acids.

The genes are TRBV19 and TRBJ2-7, with TRBD1 matching 8 bases. CDR1 and CDR2 from the germline V gene are LNHDA and SQIVND (reference sequence). This CDR3 spans 15 amino acids. V was clipped by 5 bases and J by 6 bases; unmatched bases: 12. The CDR3 protein is CASSAGTGLGSEQYF. CDR3 coding DNA: TGTGCCAGTAGTGCGGGGACAGGACTGGGGAGCGAGCAGTACTTC.

V and J are TRBV5-1 and TRBJ2-2, with D perhaps TRBD2 (7 bases). Germline V gene lookup returns CDR1 SGHRS and CDR2 YFSETQ. The V gene lost 7 bases and the J gene lost 0 bases, with 10 bases spanning the gap. CDR3 length: 14 amino acids. In DNA form, the CDR3 reads TGCGCCAGCTGGGGGGGCGCGAACACCGGGGAGCTGTTTTTT. Translating it yields CASWGGANTGELFF.

The V gene is TRBV6-5, the J gene TRBJ2-7, with D unresolved. V was trimmed by 8 bases and J by 4 bases, leaving 6 bases between them. This CDR3 is 10 amino acids long. Per the germline V gene, CDR1 is MNHEY and CDR2 is SVGAGI. CDR3 bases: TGTGCCAGCCGAGAGTACGAGCAGTACTTC. It encodes CASREYEQYF.

This clone showed up just a few times. The chain has TRBV10-3 and TRBJ1-3; TRBD1 matches at 9 bases. Germline V lookup: CDR1 ENHRY, CDR2 SYGVKD. Trimming cost V 6 bases and J 0 bases; bases outside gene matches: 3. The CDR3 is 15 residues long. The CDR3 sequence is CAIRGQGSSGNTIYF. The CDR3 bases are TGTGCCATCAGAGGACAGGGGTCCTCTGGAAACACCATATATTTT.

Comments on this clone: Different DNA sequences within this sample yield the same CDR3. This chain connects TRBV2 to TRBJ2-7; TRBD1 matches 11 bases. Per germline, CDR1 SNHLY and CDR2 FYNNEI. Losses at the gene ends were 4 bases for V and 5 bases for J; bases not matched to a gene: 7. There are 15 residues in the CDR3. The CDR3 spells CASSGSDRGLDEQYF. The CDR3, as DNA: TGTGCCAGCAGTGGGTCGGACAGGGGGCTTGACGAGCAGTACTTC. The full variable domain, completed using reference TRBV2 and TRBJ2-7, is EPEVTQTPSHQVTQMGQEVILRCVPISNHLYFYWYRQILGQKVEFLVSFYNNEISEKSEIFDDQFSVERPDGSNFTLKIRSTKLEDSAMYFCASSGSDRGLDEQYFGPGTRLTVT.

This chain uses TRBV7-6 with TRBJ2-2; D is ambiguous. The CDR3 totals 13 residues. V was trimmed by 1 base and J by 5 bases, leaving 5 bases between them. CDR1 SGHVS and CDR2 FNYEAQ come from the germline V gene. In nucleotides, the CDR3 is TGTGCCAGCAGCTTAGAACGGACCGGGGAGCTGTTTTTT. It translates to CASSLERTGELFF.

V and J are TRBV6-5 and TRBJ2-7, with 7 bases aligning to TRBD2. Germline V gene data show CDR1 as MNHEY and CDR2 as SVGAGI. This CDR3 has 15 amino acids. The V gene end was trimmed by 7 bases and the J gene end by 2 bases; junction bases not matched to a gene: 11. CDR3 residues: CASTQSGTRAYEQYF. CDR3 nucleotide sequence: TGTGCCAGCACCCAGAGCGGGACTCGAGCCTACGAGCAGTACTTC.

This sequence joins TRBV20-1 and TRBJ2-1, with TRBD2 matching over 9 bases. Germline CDR1 and CDR2: DFQATT and SNEGSKA (reference sequence). The length of the CDR3 is 15 residues. V was pared by 3 bases and J by 2 bases, with 5 bases of the junction left unmatched. The CDR3 here is CSASDASGTYNEQFF. The CDR3 bases are TGCAGTGCTAGTGACGCTAGCGGGACCTACAATGAGCAGTTCTTC.

In its sample, this clone was seen a few times. This chain connects TRBV18 to TRBJ2-2, with D possibly matching TRBD2 (6 bases). The CDR3 totals 16 residues. Germline CDR1 is KGHSH and CDR2 is LQKENI. V lost 1 base to trimming and J lost 5 bases, with 14 bases between them. CDR3 region: CASSPLAGGRTGELFF. The CDR3 DNA follows: TGTGCCAGCTCACCACTGGCTGGAGGGCGAACCGGGGAGCTGTTTTTT.